This T cell receptor (beta chain) was captured by sequencing in a study of shared clonotypes between healthy human individuals. Naive CD8 cells, CD45RO-negative and positively selected for CCR7, excluded terminally differentiated effector memory CD45RA+ cells. Profiling relied on immunoSEQ multiplex PCR, and the TCRdb table lists in-frame clones only, not all of them. The sample consists of 550,000 to 750,000 clones, about 91% of them appearing once. Germline V gene data show CDR1 as MGHRA and CDR2 as YSYEKL. The trim removed 6 bases at V and 4 bases at J, leaving 5 bases unmatched. The CDR3 is 15 amino acids.

This TCR was sampled from a man in his thirties or forties in good health. The V and J genes are TRBV4-1 and TRBJ1-4; TRBD1 matches 10 bases. Sequencing used naive CD8+ T cells sorted from blood. CDR3 bases: TGCGCCAGCAGAACGACAGGGGGCCGTAATGAAAAACTGTTTTTT. Encoded protein: CASRTTGGRNEKLFF.